This T cell receptor beta chain appears in the sequencing data of a study of blood T cell repertoires in COVID-19. Germline V gene sequence: CDR1 LNHDA, CDR2 SQIVND (reference sequence). J gave up 2 bases and V 0 bases, and 3 bases lay outside the gene matches. The CDR3 runs to 16 residues. Sequencing was performed with immunoSEQ multiplex PCR; in TCRdb, only in-frame clones are kept and a portion is missing. Of approximately 200,000 clones listed, around 85% are singletons. This clone was recorded only once. The sequence came from a man aged 40-50 years who had recovered from COVID-19. The rearrangement links TRBV19 to TRBJ2-4, with 8 bases lining up with TRBD2. The sequencing sample was made of PBMCs or T cells enriched from blood (not recorded which). In nucleotides, the CDR3 is TGTGCCAGTAGTATAGAGAGCGGGAGTACCAAAAACATTCAGTACTTC. The encoded protein is CASSIESGSTKNIQYF.